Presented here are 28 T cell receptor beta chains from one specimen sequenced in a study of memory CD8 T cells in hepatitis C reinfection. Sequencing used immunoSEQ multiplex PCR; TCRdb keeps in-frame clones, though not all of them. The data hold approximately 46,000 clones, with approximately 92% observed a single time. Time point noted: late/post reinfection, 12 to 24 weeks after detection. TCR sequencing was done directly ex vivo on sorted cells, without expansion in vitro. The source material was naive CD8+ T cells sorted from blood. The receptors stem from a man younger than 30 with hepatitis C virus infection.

For the CDR3, the DNA is TGTGCCAGTAGTATCTCCGGGACAGGGAAAACCGGGGAGCTGTTTTTT. Translated: CASSISGTGKTGELFF. The V call is TRBV19, the J call TRBJ2-2; TRBD1 aligns across 9 bases. Germline V lookup: CDR1 LNHDA, CDR2 SQIVND (reference sequence). CDR3 size: 16 residues. Trimming cost V 3 bases and J 5 bases; bases outside gene matches: 7.

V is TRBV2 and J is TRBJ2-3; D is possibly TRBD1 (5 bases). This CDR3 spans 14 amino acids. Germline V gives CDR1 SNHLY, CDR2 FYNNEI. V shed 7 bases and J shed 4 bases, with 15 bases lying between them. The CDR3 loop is CASTAPTAADTQYF. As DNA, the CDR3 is TGTGCCAGCACTGCCCCGACAGCAGCAGATACGCAGTATTTT.

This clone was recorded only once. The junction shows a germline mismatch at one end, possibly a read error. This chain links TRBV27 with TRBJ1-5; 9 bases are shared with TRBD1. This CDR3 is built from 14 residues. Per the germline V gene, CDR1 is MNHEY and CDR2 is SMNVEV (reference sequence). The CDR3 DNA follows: TGTGCCAACAGTTCGGGACAGGGTGGTCAGCCCCAGCATTTT. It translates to CANSSGQGGQPQHF.

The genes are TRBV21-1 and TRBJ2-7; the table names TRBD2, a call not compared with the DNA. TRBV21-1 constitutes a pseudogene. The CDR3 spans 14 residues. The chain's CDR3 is CASSNRHPGGEQYV. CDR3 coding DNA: TGTGCCAGCAGCAATCGCCATCCCGGGGGTGAGCAGTACGTC.

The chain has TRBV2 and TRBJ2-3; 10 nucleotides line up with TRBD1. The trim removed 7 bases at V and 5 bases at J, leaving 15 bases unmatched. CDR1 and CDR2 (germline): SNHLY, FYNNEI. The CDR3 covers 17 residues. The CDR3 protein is CASTGPPGQGTQDTQYF. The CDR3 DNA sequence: TGTGCCAGCACCGGGCCCCCGGGACAGGGGACGCAAGATACGCAGTATTTT.

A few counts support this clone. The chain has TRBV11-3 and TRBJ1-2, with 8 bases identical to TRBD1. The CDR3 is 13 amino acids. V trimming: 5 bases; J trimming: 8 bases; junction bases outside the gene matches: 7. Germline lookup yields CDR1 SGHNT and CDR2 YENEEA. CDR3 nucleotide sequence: TGTGCCAGCAGCACAGGGGGGGGCAGAGGCTACACCTTC. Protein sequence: CASSTGGGRGYTF.

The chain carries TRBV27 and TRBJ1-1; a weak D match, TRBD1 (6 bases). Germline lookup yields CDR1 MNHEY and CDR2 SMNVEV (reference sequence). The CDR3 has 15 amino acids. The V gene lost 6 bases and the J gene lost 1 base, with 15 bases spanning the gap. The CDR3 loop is CASSPSGGANTEAFF. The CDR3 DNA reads TGTGCCAGCAGCCCCTCGGGGGGGGCGAACACTGAAGCTTTCTTT.

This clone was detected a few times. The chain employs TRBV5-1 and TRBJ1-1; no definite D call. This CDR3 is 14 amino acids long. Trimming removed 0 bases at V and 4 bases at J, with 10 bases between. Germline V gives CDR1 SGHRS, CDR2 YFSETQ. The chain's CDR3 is CASSLAQPRTEAFF. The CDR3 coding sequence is TGCGCCAGCAGCTTGGCACAGCCCCGCACTGAAGCTTTCTTT.

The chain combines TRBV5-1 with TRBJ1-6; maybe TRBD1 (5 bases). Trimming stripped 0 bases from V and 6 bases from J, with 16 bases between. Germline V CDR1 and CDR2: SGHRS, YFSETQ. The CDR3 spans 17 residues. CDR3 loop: CASSLDFLGLPNSPLHF. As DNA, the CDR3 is TGCGCCAGCAGCTTGGATTTCTTGGGACTGCCTAATTCACCCCTCCACTTT.

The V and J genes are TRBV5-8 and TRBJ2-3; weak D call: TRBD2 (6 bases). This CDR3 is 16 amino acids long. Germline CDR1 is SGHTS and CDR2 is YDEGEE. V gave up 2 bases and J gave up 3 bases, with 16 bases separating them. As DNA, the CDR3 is TGTGCCAGCAGCTTCGAAGGGACTCCTGGGACAGATACGCAGTATTTT. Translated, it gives CASSFEGTPGTDTQYF. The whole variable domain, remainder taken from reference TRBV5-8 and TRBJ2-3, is EAGVTQSPTHLIKTRGQQATLRCSPISGHTSVYWYQQALGLGLQFLLWYDEGEERNRGNFPPRFSGRQFPNYSSELNVNALELEDSALYLCASSFEGTPGTDTQYFGPGTRLTVL.

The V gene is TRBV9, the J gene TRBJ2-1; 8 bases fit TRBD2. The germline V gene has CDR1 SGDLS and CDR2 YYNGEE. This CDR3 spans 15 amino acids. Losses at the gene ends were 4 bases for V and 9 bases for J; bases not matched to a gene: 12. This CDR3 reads CASSSFSGGHLEQFF. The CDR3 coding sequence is TGTGCCAGCAGCTCCTTTTCGGGAGGGCATCTTGAGCAGTTCTTC.

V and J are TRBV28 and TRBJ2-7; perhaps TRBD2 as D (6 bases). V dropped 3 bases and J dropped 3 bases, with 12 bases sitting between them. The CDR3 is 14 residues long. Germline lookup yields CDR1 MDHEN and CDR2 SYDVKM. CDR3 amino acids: CASSLEGILYEQYF. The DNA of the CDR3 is TGTGCCAGCAGTTTGGAGGGTATCCTCTACGAGCAGTACTTC. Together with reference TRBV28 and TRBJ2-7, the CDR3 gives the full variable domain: DVKVTQSSRYLVKRTGEKVFLECVQDMDHENMFWYRQDPGLGLRLIYFSYDVKMKEKGDIPEGYSVSREKKERFSLILESASTNQTSMYLCASSLEGILYEQYFGPGTRLTVT.

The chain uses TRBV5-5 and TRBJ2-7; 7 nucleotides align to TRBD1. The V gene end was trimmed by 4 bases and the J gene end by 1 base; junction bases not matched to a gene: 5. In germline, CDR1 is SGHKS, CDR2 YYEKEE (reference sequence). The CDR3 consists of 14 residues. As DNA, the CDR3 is TGTGCCAGCAGCGCCCCGGGACAGTCCTACGAGCAGTACTTC. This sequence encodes CASSAPGQSYEQYF.

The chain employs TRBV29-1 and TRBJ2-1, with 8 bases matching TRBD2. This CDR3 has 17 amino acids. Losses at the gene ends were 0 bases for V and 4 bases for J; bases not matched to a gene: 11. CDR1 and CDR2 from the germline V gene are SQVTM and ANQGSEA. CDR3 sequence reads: CSVEDLGNSGEYNEQFF. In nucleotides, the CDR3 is TGCAGCGTTGAAGATCTGGGGAATAGCGGGGAGTACAATGAGCAGTTCTTC.

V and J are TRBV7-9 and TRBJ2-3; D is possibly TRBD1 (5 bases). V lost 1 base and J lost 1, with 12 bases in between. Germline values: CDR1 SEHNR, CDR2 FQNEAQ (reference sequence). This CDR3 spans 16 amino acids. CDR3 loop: CASSLVRVDGTDTQYF. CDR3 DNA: TGTGCCAGCAGCTTAGTCAGGGTGGACGGCACAGATACGCAGTATTTT.

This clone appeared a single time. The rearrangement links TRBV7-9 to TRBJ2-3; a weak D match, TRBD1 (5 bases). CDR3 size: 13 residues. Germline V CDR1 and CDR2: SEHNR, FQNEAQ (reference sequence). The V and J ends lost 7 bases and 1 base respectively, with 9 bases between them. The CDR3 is CASTDSRTDTQYF. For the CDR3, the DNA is TGTGCCAGCACCGACAGCCGCACAGATACGCAGTATTTT. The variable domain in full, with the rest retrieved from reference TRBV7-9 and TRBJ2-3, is DTGVSQNPRHKITKRGQNVTFRCDPISEHNRLYWYRQTLGQGPEFLTYFQNEAQLEKSRLLSDRFSAERPKGSFSTLEIQRTEQGDSAMYLCASTDSRTDTQYFGPGTRLTVL.

The CDR3 DNA is TGTGCCTGGAGTGCCTCTAGCACAGATACGCAGTATTTT. It specifies CAWSASSTDTQYF. The genes are TRBV30 and TRBJ2-3; D is ambiguous. The V end lost 1 base, the J end lost 0 bases, and 5 bases lay between the germline ends. The V gene's germline CDR1 is GTSNPN and CDR2 SVGIG (reference sequence). The CDR3 runs 13 residues.

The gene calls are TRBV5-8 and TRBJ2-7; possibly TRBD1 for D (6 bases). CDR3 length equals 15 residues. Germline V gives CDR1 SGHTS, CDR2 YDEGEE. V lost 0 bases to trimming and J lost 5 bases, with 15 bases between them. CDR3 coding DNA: TGTGCCAGCAGCTTGGTTGGGGGCAGATTCGACGAGCAGTACTTC. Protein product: CASSLVGGRFDEQYF.

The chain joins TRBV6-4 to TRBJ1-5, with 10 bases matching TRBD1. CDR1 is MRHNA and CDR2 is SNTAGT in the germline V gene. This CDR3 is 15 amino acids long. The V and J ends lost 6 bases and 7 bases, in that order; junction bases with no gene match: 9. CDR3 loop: CASSPTGGIGQPQHF. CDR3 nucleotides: TGTGCCAGCAGCCCGACAGGGGGCATAGGGCAGCCCCAGCATTTT.

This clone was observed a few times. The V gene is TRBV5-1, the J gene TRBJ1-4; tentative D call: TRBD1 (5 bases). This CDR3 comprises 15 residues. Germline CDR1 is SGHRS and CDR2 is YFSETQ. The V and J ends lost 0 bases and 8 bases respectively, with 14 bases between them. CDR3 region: CASSLGLAGSEKLFF. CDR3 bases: TGCGCCAGCAGCTTGGGTTTGGCAGGGTCCGAAAAACTGTTTTTT.

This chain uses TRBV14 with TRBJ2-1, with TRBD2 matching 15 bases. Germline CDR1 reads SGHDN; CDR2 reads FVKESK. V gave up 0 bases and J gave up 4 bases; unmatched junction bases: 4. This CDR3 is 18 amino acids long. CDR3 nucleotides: TGTGCCAGCAGCCAAGATGGACTAGCGGGAGGGCCTTACAATGAGCAGTTCTTC. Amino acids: CASSQDGLAGGPYNEQFF.

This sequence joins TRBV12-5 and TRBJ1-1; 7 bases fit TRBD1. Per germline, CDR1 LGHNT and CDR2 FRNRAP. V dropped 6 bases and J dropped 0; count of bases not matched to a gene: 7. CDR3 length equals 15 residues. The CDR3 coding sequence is TGTGCTAGTGGCTTATCAAGGGGGCTGAACACTGAAGCTTTCTTT. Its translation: CASGLSRGLNTEAFF.

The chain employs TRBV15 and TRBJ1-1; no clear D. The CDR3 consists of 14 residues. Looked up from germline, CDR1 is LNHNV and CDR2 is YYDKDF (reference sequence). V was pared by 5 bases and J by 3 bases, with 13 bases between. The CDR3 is CATSSPGGYTEAFF. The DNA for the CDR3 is TGTGCCACCAGCTCGCCGGGAGGATACACTGAAGCTTTCTTT. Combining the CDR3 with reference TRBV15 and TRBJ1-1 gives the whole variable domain DAMVIQNPRYQVTQFGKPVTLSCSQTLNHNVMYWYQQKSSQAPKLLFHYYDKDFNNEADTPDNFQSRRPNTSFCFLDIRSPGLGDTAMYLCATSSPGGYTEAFFGQGTRLTVV.

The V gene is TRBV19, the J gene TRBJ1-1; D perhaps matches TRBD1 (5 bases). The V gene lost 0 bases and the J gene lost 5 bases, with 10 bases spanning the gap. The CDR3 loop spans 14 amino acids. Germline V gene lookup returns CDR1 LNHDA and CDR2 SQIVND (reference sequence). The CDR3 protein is CASSIDRVDTEAFF. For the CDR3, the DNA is TGTGCCAGTAGTATAGACAGGGTGGATACTGAAGCTTTCTTT.

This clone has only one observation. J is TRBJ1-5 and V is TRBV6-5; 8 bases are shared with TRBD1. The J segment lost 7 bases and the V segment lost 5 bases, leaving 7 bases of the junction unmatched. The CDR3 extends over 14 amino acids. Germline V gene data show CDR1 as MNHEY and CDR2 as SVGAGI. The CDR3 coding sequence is TGTGCCAGCAGTCAGACAGGGGACAGACAGCCCCAGCATTTT. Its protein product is CASSQTGDRQPQHF.

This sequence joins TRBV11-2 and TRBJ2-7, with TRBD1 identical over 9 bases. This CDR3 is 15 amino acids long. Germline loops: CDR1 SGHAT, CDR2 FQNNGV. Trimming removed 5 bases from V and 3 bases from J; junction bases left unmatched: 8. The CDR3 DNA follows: TGTGCCAGCAGCATATCACAGGGGGCTGGCTACGAGCAGTACGTC. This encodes CASSISQGAGYEQYV.

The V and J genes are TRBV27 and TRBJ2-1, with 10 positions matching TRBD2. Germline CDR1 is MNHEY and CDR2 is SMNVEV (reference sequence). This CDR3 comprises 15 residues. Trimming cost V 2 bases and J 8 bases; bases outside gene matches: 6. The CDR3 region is CASSLGTSDLDEQFF. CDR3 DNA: TGTGCCAGCAGTTTAGGGACTAGCGATCTCGATGAGCAGTTCTTC.

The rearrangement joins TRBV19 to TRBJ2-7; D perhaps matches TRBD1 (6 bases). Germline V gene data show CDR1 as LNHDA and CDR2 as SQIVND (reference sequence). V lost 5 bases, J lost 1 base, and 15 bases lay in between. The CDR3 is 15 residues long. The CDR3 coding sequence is TGTGCCAGTAGTTCCTCCGTGGGACAATCCTACGAGCAGTACTTC. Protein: CASSSSVGQSYEQYF.